These 11 T cell receptor beta chains were all obtained from the same sample, sequenced in a study of OX40 agonist ivuxolimab in advanced cancers. Data came from immunoSEQ multiplex PCR; TCRdb stores just in-frame clones and leaves some out. Of under 95,000 clones listed, more than 75% were seen once; the top ten hold 6.5% to 7.5%. Sequencing used CD4+ or CD8+ T cells sorted from blood, obtained in a trial of the OX40 agonist ivuxolimab. These receptors originate from an adult with an advanced solid tumor such as melanoma, head and neck, liver or kidney cancer.

The V gene is TRBV7-2, the J gene TRBJ1-6, with D possibly TRBD1 on 5 matching bases. The CDR3 runs to 13 residues. Germline lookup yields CDR1 SGHTA and CDR2 FQGNSA. V lost 5 bases and J 8 bases, leaving 10 bases between the germline ends. As DNA, the CDR3 is TGTGCCAGCAGCCCCTCGGGGGATTCACCCCTCCACTTT. It translates to CASSPSGDSPLHF.

The chain joins TRBV7-3 to TRBJ1-1; no reliable D call. V was shortened by 2 bases and J by 1 base, with 5 bases between the two germline ends. Germline assignment: CDR1 SGHTA and CDR2 FQGTGA. The CDR3 is 13 residues long. CDR3 residues: CASSLGANTEAFF. CDR3 DNA sequence: TGTGCCAGCAGCTTAGGAGCGAACACTGAAGCTTTCTTT.

This clone showed up just a few times. The rearrangement joins TRBV5-1 to TRBJ2-5; 10 bases are shared with TRBD1. Trimming removed 3 bases from V and 5 bases from J; junction bases left unmatched: 4. The CDR3 is 14 residues long. Per the germline V gene, CDR1 is SGHRS and CDR2 is YFSETQ. The CDR3: CASSSGQGWETQYF. In DNA, the CDR3 is TGCGCCAGCAGCTCGGGACAGGGGTGGGAGACCCAGTACTTC. The whole variable domain, filled in from reference TRBV5-1 and TRBJ2-5, reads KAGVTQTPRYLIKTRGQQVTLSCSPISGHRSVSWYQQTPGQGLQFLFEYFSETQRNKGNFPGRFSGRQFSNSRSEMNVSTLELGDSALYLCASSSGQGWETQYFGPGTRLLVL.

The CDR3 region is CASSSAGLAGTGELFF. The CDR3 region has the DNA TGCGCCAGCAGCTCCGCGGGACTAGCGGGAACCGGGGAGCTGTTTTTT. The V gene is TRBV5-1, the J gene TRBJ2-2; 13 bases fit TRBD2. This CDR3 region has 16 residues. CDR1 SGHRS and CDR2 YFSETQ come from the germline V gene. The V segment lost 3 bases and the J segment 5 bases; nucleotides outside the gene matches: 4.

V gene TRBV15 combines with J gene TRBJ2-7, with D tentatively TRBD2 (5 bases). This CDR3 is built from 13 residues. Per the germline V gene, CDR1 is LNHNV and CDR2 is YYDKDF (reference sequence). V lost 0 bases and J lost 11, with 14 bases in between. CDR3 sequence: CATSRDSRETEYF. CDR3 DNA: TGTGCCACCAGCAGAGATTCGAGGGAAACGGAGTACTTC.

This chain's CDR3 is CASSLTSVFTGELFF. DNA of the CDR3: TGTGCCAGCAGTCTGACTAGCGTTTTCACCGGGGAGCTGTTTTTT. The J gene is TRBJ2-2, the V gene TRBV5-5; 8 positions match TRBD2. Trimming at V came to 5 bases and at J to 4 bases, leaving 7 bases not matched to a gene. The CDR3 runs to 15 residues. Germline assignment: CDR1 SGHKS and CDR2 YYEKEE (reference sequence).

This clone was seen just once. This CDR3 reads CAFSTLQSYEQYF. Here the CDR3 DNA reads TGTGCCTTCTCCACCCTACAGAGCTACGAGCAGTACTTC. V is TRBV30 and J is TRBJ2-7, with D unclear. Germline assignment: CDR1 GTSNPN and CDR2 SVGIG (reference sequence). This CDR3 comprises 13 residues. The germline V and J ends were trimmed by 7 bases and 3 bases, with 16 bases remaining between them.

The CDR3 loop is CASSVVDAGRTDTQYF. CDR3 coding DNA: TGTGCCAGCAGCGTAGTGGATGCGGGGCGCACAGATACGCAGTATTTT. The chain links TRBV9 to TRBJ2-3; TRBD2 might be the D (6 bases). This CDR3 comprises 16 residues. The germline V gene encodes CDR1 SGDLS and CDR2 YYNGEE. Trimming took 0 bases from V and 1 from J, leaving 12 bases between them.

This clone was recorded a few times. CDR3: CSVDRRGNEQFF. DNA of the CDR3: TGCAGCGTGGACAGGAGGGGGAATGAGCAGTTCTTC. The J gene is TRBJ2-1, the V gene TRBV29-1; D is possibly TRBD1 (7 bases). Germline V lookup: CDR1 SQVTM, CDR2 ANQGSEA. The CDR3 covers 12 residues. V lost 6 bases and J lost 7, with 13 bases in between.

This clone occurred a few times. The chain couples TRBV7-2 to TRBJ2-7; 9 nucleotides match TRBD1. CDR1 is SGHTA and CDR2 is FQGNSA in the germline V gene. The ends lost 5 bases at V and 7 bases at J; junction bases unmatched: 9. The CDR3 spans 14 residues. CDR3 amino acids: CASSRGQGSGEQYF. The CDR3 bases are TGTGCCAGCAGCCGGGGACAGGGCTCGGGAGAGCAGTACTTC.

This clone was counted once. CDR3 nucleotide sequence: TGTGCCAGCAGCGTATCGGAAAGAGGAAACACCATATATTTT. This sequence encodes CASSVSERGNTIYF. The chain combines TRBV9 with TRBJ1-3; no clear D. Trimming stripped 1 base from V and 4 bases from J, with 9 bases between. The CDR3 is made up of 14 amino acids. Per germline, CDR1 SGDLS and CDR2 YYNGEE.